This T cell receptor beta chain emerged from a study of STAT3 mutations in large granular lymphocyte leukemia. Study as a whole: Among longitudinally sequenced T-LGLL patients, roughly half had canonical activating STAT3 mutations detected.

The CDR3 runs 13 residues. V lost 6 bases and J 8 bases, leaving 16 bases between the germline ends. The germline gives CDR1 MNHNY, CDR2 SVGAGI (reference sequence). TCRbeta libraries averaged about 44,000 productive templates per sample. Profiling relied on immunoSEQ multiplex PCR, and the TCRdb table lists in-frame clones only, not all of them. The sample gives around 39,000 clones, around nine tenths of which show up once; 0.35% to 0.55% is in the top ten. This clone was seen once. Its antigen is still unknown. Study-wide points: Every T-LGLL patient had at least one immunodominant TCRbeta clonotype. Differing intervals and regimens complicate linking therapy response to clone burden. Samples missed the first appearance of the clone.

Sequencing was performed on PBMCs. V and J are TRBV6-6 and TRBJ1-1; D perhaps matches TRBD1 (5 bases). This TCR was recovered from a human donor with T large granular lymphocyte leukemia. Some clones in this sample may be carry-over from other donors' samples. CDR3 sequence reads: CASRMGLGTEAFF. The CDR3 DNA sequence: TGTGCCAGCAGGATGGGGCTGGGGACGGAAGCTTTCTTT.